This TCR beta chain was captured by sequencing in a study of T cell repertoires in cytomegalovirus infection (dated by TCRdb to the late 2010s). About the full investigation: Donor HLA type was relevant to the analysis, as public TCR beta signatures indicated carriage of CMV infection together with the matching HLA type.

Results and caveats for the whole study, not just this receptor: The ex vivo response was dominated by HLA-C-restricted CMV-specific TCR beta clonotypes, which also provided the single most frequent clonotype in two of eight donors. In both this cohort and an independent roughly 350-donor cohort, the cumulative frequency of public TCR beta family members distinguished carriers of CMV infection plus the relevant HLA type.

The CDR3 runs 13 amino acids, cysteine and phenylalanine included. Here the CDR3 DNA is all that survives: 39 bases in frame from base 1. CDR1 and CDR2 (LNHDA, SQIVND) derive from the germline V gene (reference sequence). In regard to this clonotype: The specificity of this receptor is unknown. Its ends do not fully match the called genes, so a read error is possible.

The sequencer was an Illumina HiSeq 1500. TCRdb ran its own pipeline on the public reads, namely fastp trimming at Q25 and MiXCR clone calling, and kept in-frame beta chains. Duplicate CDR3 protein sequences are folded into a single record with the most common DNA and genes. Across this sample there are approximately 700,000 distinct CDR3 sequences, with 35% seen only once. The leading ten clones occupy about 2.8% of the sample. This TCR was sampled from a human donor in good health (CMV status not recorded). Some clones in this sample may be carry-over from other donors' samples. The sequenced material came from PBMCs. The rearrangement combines TRBV19 with TRBJ1-1, with the identity of the D gene unclear. The CDR3 reads CASNLRGSTEDFF. The sequenced DNA: TGTGCCAGTAACCTCCGAGGGAGCACTGAAGATTTCTTT.